This T cell receptor beta chain derives from a study of OX40 agonist ivuxolimab in advanced cancers. About the research overall: A male proportion of 82.7% was recorded, with mean age approximately 64 years and range about 20 to 79.

Produced via immunoSEQ multiplex PCR; TCRdb's table is partial and in-frame only. Of more than 65,000 clones in the sample, 80% to 85% were seen once. CDR1 ENHRY and CDR2 SYGVKD come from the germline V gene. Deletions cut 4 bases from V and 6 bases from J, with 10 bases between. The CDR3 spans 12 residues. The chain couples TRBV10-3 to TRBJ2-7; TRBD2 might be the D (5 bases). This TCR was recovered from an adult with an advanced solid tumor such as melanoma, head and neck, liver or kidney cancer. Sequenced here: CD4+ or CD8+ T cells sorted from blood, sampled in a trial of the OX40 agonist ivuxolimab. The CDR3 here is CAISGAGIEQYF. The DNA for the CDR3 is TGTGCCATCAGTGGAGCCGGGATCGAGCAGTACTTC.